A single sample is the source of the 2 T cell receptor beta chains below, sequenced in a study of blood T cell repertoires in COVID-19. Sequencing was performed with immunoSEQ multiplex PCR; in TCRdb, only in-frame clones are kept and a portion is missing. This table holds about 40,000 clones, about 85% found once. The sample comprised peripheral blood. Every receptor here comes from a human donor in a cohort sampled during active COVID-19.

This clone was found a few times. This sequence joins TRBV11-2 and TRBJ1-6, with 7 bases aligning to TRBD1. The length of the CDR3 is 14 residues. CDR1 is SGHAT, CDR2 FQNNGV, per germline. The ends lost 1 base at V and 9 bases at J; junction bases unmatched: 3. The CDR3: CASSLGRGLSPLHF. CDR3 sequence (DNA): TGTGCCAGCAGCTTAGGGAGGGGGCTTTCACCCCTCCACTTT.

V gene TRBV4-2 combines with J gene TRBJ2-6; a possible D gene is TRBD2 (7 bases). V lost 3 bases and J 2 bases, leaving 11 bases between the germline ends. This CDR3 is built from 16 residues. Germline assignment: CDR1 LGHNA and CDR2 YNFKEQ. CDR3 amino acids: CASSQGGAAGANVLTF. CDR3 bases: TGTGCCAGCAGCCAGGGGGGGGCGGCTGGGGCCAACGTCCTGACTTTC.